The 23 T cell receptor beta chains in this list originate from one sample, sequenced in a study of shared clonotypes between healthy human individuals. Here immunoSEQ multiplex PCR was the method, and the copy in TCRdb shows in-frame clones only, minus some. The data hold 1.4 million or so clones, with 98% observed a single time. The sequencing input was naive CD4+ T cells sorted from blood. Described subset: CD45RA+ positively selected. These receptor sequences come from a man younger than 45 in good health.

This clone was recorded once. J is TRBJ2-5 and V is TRBV18; maybe TRBD1 (5 bases). The CDR3 length is 15 residues. Germline V gene sequence: CDR1 KGHSH, CDR2 LQKENI. The V gene lost 2 bases and the J gene lost 3 bases, with 13 bases spanning the gap. This CDR3 is CASSPVQATEETQYF. As DNA, the CDR3 is TGTGCCAGCTCACCAGTGCAGGCGACAGAAGAGACCCAGTACTTC.

This chain joins TRBV5-4 and TRBJ2-7, with a weak D call TRBD2 (6 bases). V lost 0 bases, J lost 0 bases, and 10 bases lay in between. The CDR3 sequence is 15 residues long. Germline loops: CDR1 SGHNT, CDR2 YYREEE (reference sequence). CDR3 coding DNA: TGTGCCAGCAGCTTGGAGGCTAGCGCCTCCTACGAGCAGTACTTC. Protein product: CASSLEASASYEQYF.

The chain is built from TRBV11-3 and TRBJ1-5, with D unclear. The V gene lost 1 base and the J gene lost 0 bases, with 10 bases spanning the gap. The V gene's germline CDR1 is SGHNT and CDR2 YENEEA. CDR3 length equals 16 residues. The CDR3: CASSLVEFSSNQPQHF. The CDR3 nucleotides are TGTGCCAGCAGCTTAGTGGAGTTCTCTAGCAATCAGCCCCAGCATTTT.

The chain is built from TRBV2 and TRBJ2-7; D possibly corresponds to TRBD2 (6 bases). Per germline, CDR1 SNHLY and CDR2 FYNNEI. The CDR3 is 11 residues long. Trimming left V 7 bases short and J 7 bases short, with 11 bases between. CDR3 protein: CASKLALEQYF. The CDR3 coding sequence is TGTGCCAGCAAGCTAGCGTTGGAGCAGTACTTC.

Only one count was recorded for this clone. The gene calls are TRBV28 and TRBJ2-7, with TRBD2 matching 8 bases. Germline CDR1 MDHEN, CDR2 SYDVKM. V trimming: 8 bases; J trimming: 6 bases; junction bases outside the gene matches: 12. CDR3 size: 14 residues. The chain's CDR3 is CASLTGGSPTEQYF. DNA for the CDR3: TGTGCCAGCCTCACGGGAGGGTCGCCGACCGAGCAGTACTTC. The full variable domain, completed using reference TRBV28 and TRBJ2-7, is DVKVTQSSRYLVKRTGEKVFLECVQDMDHENMFWYRQDPGLGLRLIYFSYDVKMKEKGDIPEGYSVSREKKERFSLILESASTNQTSMYLCASLTGGSPTEQYFGPGTRLTVT.

This chain joins TRBV7-6 and TRBJ1-3; D possibly corresponds to TRBD1 (6 bases). The length of the CDR3 is 18 residues. The V end lost 2 bases, the J end lost 0 bases, and 17 bases lay between the germline ends. Germline-derived CDR1 and CDR2 are SGHVS and FNYEAQ. Here the CDR3 reads CASSLFGRTASSGNTIYF. The DNA of the CDR3 is TGTGCCAGCAGCTTATTTGGAAGGACAGCGAGCTCTGGAAACACCATATATTTT.

The V gene is TRBV10-2, the J gene TRBJ2-7; 7 positions match TRBD2. The V gene's germline CDR1 is WSHSY and CDR2 SAAADI. The CDR3 consists of 14 residues. V trimming: 0 bases; J trimming: 9 bases; junction bases outside the gene matches: 8. The CDR3 protein is CASSESGGRFGQYF. The CDR3 DNA is TGCGCCAGCAGTGAGTCGGGGGGGAGATTTGGGCAGTACTTC.

The chain has TRBV6-1 and TRBJ2-2, with 8 bases matching TRBD1. V shed 3 bases, J shed 3 bases, and the junction held 3 bases outside the gene matches. This CDR3 spans 15 amino acids. The germline CDR1 and CDR2 sequences are MNHNS and SASEGT. Here the CDR3 reads CASSEPDRDTGELFF. Written as DNA, the CDR3 is TGTGCCAGCAGTGAGCCGGACAGGGACACCGGGGAGCTGTTTTTT.

This chain links TRBV5-4 with TRBJ2-1; D uncertain. The CDR3 extends over 15 amino acids. Between the trimmed V and J ends, which lost 2 bases and 0 bases, there was a span of 9 bases. CDR1 SGHNT and CDR2 YYREEE come from the germline V gene (reference sequence). The CDR3 sequence: CASSLGDLSYNEQFF. The DNA of the CDR3 is TGTGCCAGCAGCTTAGGAGACCTCTCCTACAATGAGCAGTTCTTC.

With respect to this clone: Other DNA sequences of this sample code for an identical CDR3. The J gene is TRBJ2-3, the V gene TRBV6-6; D not resolved. From germline, CDR1 is MNHNY and CDR2 SVGAGI (reference sequence). The CDR3 has 11 amino acids. Deletions cut 5 bases from V and 2 bases from J, with 2 bases between. CDR3 bases: TGTGCCAGCAGTCTCACAGATACGCAGTATTTT. Its translation: CASSLTDTQYF.

The V and J genes are TRBV28 and TRBJ2-3; 7 bases match TRBD1. The CDR3 totals 16 residues. J was trimmed by 4 bases and V by 2 bases; bases with no gene match: 9. Looked up from germline, CDR1 is MDHEN and CDR2 is SYDVKM. CDR3 in amino acids: CASSLTNRGLADTQYF. The CDR3 region has the DNA TGTGCCAGCAGTTTAACCAACAGGGGTCTTGCAGATACGCAGTATTTT.

The CDR3 bases are TGTGCCAGCTCAGCAAAGGACGGCTCTGGGGCCAACGTCCTGACTTTC. Translating gives CASSAKDGSGANVLTF. This chain joins TRBV18 and TRBJ2-6, with no clear D. The CDR3 spans 16 residues. Between the trimmed V and J ends, which lost 5 bases and 0 bases, there was a span of 11 bases. The germline V gene encodes CDR1 KGHSH and CDR2 LQKENI.

The chain uses TRBV10-3 and TRBJ2-7; 7 nucleotides match TRBD2. The junction had 7 bases not matched to a gene; V was cut back by 2 bases and J by 0 bases. Germline values: CDR1 ENHRY, CDR2 SYGVKD. This CDR3 comprises 16 residues. CDR3 protein: CAISEGVAGVSYEQYF. The CDR3 DNA is TGTGCCATCAGTGAGGGGGTGGCGGGAGTCTCCTACGAGCAGTACTTC.

This clone was seen a single time. This chain links TRBV5-1 with TRBJ2-2, with TRBD2 matching 9 bases. The length of the CDR3 is 17 residues. The germline CDR1 and CDR2 sequences are SGHRS and YFSETQ. V lost 1 base to trimming and J lost 4 bases; unmatched junction nucleotides: 8. The CDR3 bases are TGCGCCAGCAGCTTGATTCCGCTAGCGGGAATCACCGGGGAGCTGTTTTTT. Its protein is CASSLIPLAGITGELFF.

This chain joins TRBV28 and TRBJ2-7, with D possibly matching TRBD2 (6 bases). Trimming shortened V by 7 bases and J by 10 bases, and 26 bases separated the two germline ends. The length of the CDR3 is 15 residues. Germline CDR1 and CDR2: MDHEN and SYDVKM. In nucleotides, the CDR3 is TGTGCCAGCAACGGAGGCGGGGTATGGACCATCTCCCAGTACTTC. This encodes CASNGGGVWTISQYF.

This chain joins TRBV9 and TRBJ2-1; the match to TRBD2 covers 13 bases. Looked up from germline, CDR1 is SGDLS and CDR2 is YYNGEE. The CDR3 covers 24 residues. V dropped 3 bases and J dropped 4; count of bases not matched to a gene: 28. The CDR3: CASSDILSQWTSGSKGRGYNEQFF. In DNA form, the CDR3 reads TGTGCCAGCAGCGACATCCTGTCGCAATGGACTAGCGGGAGTAAAGGACGCGGATACAATGAGCAGTTCTTC.

This clone was picked up one time. This CDR3 reads CASSWTTHPSGNTIYF. The CDR3 DNA reads TGTGCCAGCAGTTGGACCACTCACCCCTCTGGAAACACCATATATTTT. The V and J genes are TRBV2 and TRBJ1-3, with D unclear. The V gene lost 5 bases and the J gene lost 0 bases, with 14 bases spanning the gap. The CDR3 consists of 16 residues. CDR1 is SNHLY, CDR2 FYNNEI, per germline.

The gene calls are TRBV11-2 and TRBJ2-1, with 12 bases fitting TRBD1. Germline-derived CDR1 and CDR2 are SGHAT and FQNNGV. The CDR3 extends over 15 amino acids. The ends lost 5 bases at V and 8 bases at J; junction bases unmatched: 7. The CDR3 sequence is CASSPGTGGSYEQFF. DNA for the CDR3: TGTGCCAGCAGCCCCGGGACAGGGGGCTCCTATGAGCAGTTCTTC.

V gene TRBV11-3 combines with J gene TRBJ2-1; no clear D gene. Trimming removed 4 bases at V and 1 base at J, with 11 bases between. Per the germline V gene, CDR1 is SGHNT and CDR2 is YENEEA. The length of the CDR3 is 15 residues. The CDR3 DNA sequence: TGTGCCAGCAGCTCAGGAGCAGCTTCCTACAATGAGCAGTTCTTC. Amino acid sequence: CASSSGAASYNEQFF.

The genes are TRBV6-1 and TRBJ2-7; TRBD2 matches 7 bases. The CDR3 length is 14 residues. Germline V lookup: CDR1 MNHNS, CDR2 SASEGT. Trimming at V came to 5 bases and at J to 3 bases, leaving 7 bases not matched to a gene. The CDR3 nucleotides read TGTGCCAGCAGTACCGGGACTAAAGGCTACGAGCAGTACTTC. This gives the protein CASSTGTKGYEQYF.

Details on this clone: Other DNA sequences in the sample encode the same CDR3. This chain links TRBV7-9 with TRBJ1-3; 8 positions agree with TRBD1. Per germline, CDR1 SEHNR and CDR2 FQNEAQ (reference sequence). Unmatched junction bases numbered 3, after V lost 6 bases and J lost 2 bases. This CDR3 region has 14 residues. CDR3 amino acids: CASSLTGAGNTIYF. The CDR3 bases are TGTGCCAGCAGTCTGACAGGGGCTGGAAACACCATATATTTT.

V is TRBV5-1 and J is TRBJ1-3, with a weak D call TRBD1 (6 bases). Germline V gene lookup returns CDR1 SGHRS and CDR2 YFSETQ. V lost 3 bases and J 0 bases, leaving 16 bases between the germline ends. This CDR3 contains 17 residues. CDR3 coding DNA: TGCGCCAGCAGCTACTACAGGGCAGGGAGCTCTGGAAACACCATATATTTT. Protein product: CASSYYRAGSSGNTIYF.

The V and J genes are TRBV19 and TRBJ1-2, with a weak D call TRBD1 (5 bases). Trimming took off 1 base at V and 2 bases at J, with 11 bases between the two ends. The CDR3 runs to 15 residues. Germline CDR1 is LNHDA and CDR2 is SQIVND (reference sequence). This chain's CDR3 is CASSIAGRENYGYTF. The CDR3 nucleotides are TGTGCCAGTAGTATAGCAGGCAGGGAGAACTATGGCTACACCTTC.